The clone carrying this TCR beta chain appeared once. The identical CDR3 is also encoded by other nucleotide sequences in the sample. The sample originates from a study of blood T cell repertoires in COVID-19. V dropped 2 bases and J dropped 6 bases, with 11 bases sitting between them. CDR3 size: 14 residues. Looked up from germline, CDR1 is SGHTA and CDR2 is FQGNSA. TCRdb keeps only in-frame clones here, not all; method: immunoSEQ multiplex PCR. The table includes fewer than 200,000 clones, about 88% detected once. Sequences were obtained from peripheral blood. This TCR derives from a man in his sixties with acute or convalescent COVID-19. The chain recombines TRBV7-2 with TRBJ1-5; the D gene is possibly TRBD1 (6 bases). DNA for the CDR3: TGTGCCAGCAGCTTAAAGGGGGGGGGTCAGCCCCAGCATTTT. Translated: CASSLKGGGQPQHF.